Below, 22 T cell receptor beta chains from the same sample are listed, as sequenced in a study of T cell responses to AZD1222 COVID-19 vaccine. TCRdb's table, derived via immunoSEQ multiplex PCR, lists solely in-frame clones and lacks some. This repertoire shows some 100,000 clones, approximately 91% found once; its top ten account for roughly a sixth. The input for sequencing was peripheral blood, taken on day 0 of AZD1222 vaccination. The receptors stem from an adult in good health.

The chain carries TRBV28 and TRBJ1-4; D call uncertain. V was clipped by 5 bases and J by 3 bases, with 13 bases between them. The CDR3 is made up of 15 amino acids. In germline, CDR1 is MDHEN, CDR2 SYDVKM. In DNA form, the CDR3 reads TGTGCCAGCAGTCTCCCGACGATTTCTAATGAAAAACTGTTTTTT. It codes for CASSLPTISNEKLFF.

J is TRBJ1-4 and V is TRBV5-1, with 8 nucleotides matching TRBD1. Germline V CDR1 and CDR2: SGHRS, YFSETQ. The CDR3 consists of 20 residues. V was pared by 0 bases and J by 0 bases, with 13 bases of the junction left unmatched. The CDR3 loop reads CASSLDRGMAGGPTNEKLFF. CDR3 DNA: TGCGCCAGCAGCTTGGATCGGGGGATGGCAGGGGGCCCAACTAATGAAAAACTGTTTTTT.

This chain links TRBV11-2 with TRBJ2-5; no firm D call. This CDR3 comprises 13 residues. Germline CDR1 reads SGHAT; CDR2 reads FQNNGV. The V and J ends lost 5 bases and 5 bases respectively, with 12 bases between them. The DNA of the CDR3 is TGTGCCAGCAGCCTCGGGCCTACGGAGACCCAGTACTTC. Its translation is CASSLGPTETQYF. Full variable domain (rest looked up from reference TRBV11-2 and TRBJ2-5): EAGVAQSPRYKIIEKRQSVAFWCNPISGHATLYWYQQILGQGPKLLIQFQNNGVVDDSQLPKDRFSAERLKGVDSTLKIQPAKLEDSAVYLCASSLGPTETQYFGPGTRLLVL.

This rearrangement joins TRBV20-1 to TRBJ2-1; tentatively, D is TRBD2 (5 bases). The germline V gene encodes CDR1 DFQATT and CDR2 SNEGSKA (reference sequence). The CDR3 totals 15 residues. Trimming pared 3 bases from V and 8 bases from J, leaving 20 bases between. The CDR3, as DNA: TGCAGTGCTAGTCAACCGGGGAGATTTGGGTATGAGCAGTTCTTC. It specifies CSASQPGRFGYEQFF.

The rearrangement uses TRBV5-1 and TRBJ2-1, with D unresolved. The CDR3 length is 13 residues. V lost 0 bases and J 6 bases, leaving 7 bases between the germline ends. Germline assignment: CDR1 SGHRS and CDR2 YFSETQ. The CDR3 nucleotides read TGCGCCAGCAGCTTGGACAACTCCAATGAGCAGTTCTTC. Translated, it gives CASSLDNSNEQFF.

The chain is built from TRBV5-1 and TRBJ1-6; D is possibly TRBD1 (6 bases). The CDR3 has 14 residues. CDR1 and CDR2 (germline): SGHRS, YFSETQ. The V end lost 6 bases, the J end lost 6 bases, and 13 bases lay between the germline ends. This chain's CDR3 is CASNLGAGNSPLHF. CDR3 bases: TGCGCCAGCAACCTGGGGGCGGGTAATTCACCCCTCCACTTT.

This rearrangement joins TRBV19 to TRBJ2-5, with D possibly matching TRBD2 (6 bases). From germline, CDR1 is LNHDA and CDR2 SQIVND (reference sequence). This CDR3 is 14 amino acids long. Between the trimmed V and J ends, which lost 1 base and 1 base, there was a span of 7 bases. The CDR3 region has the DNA TGTGCCAGTAGTATAGCGGGGGTCCAAGAGACCCAGTACTTC. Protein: CASSIAGVQETQYF.

Here the CDR3 reads CASSLIWGGGNTGELFF. CDR3 coding DNA: TGTGCCAGCAGTTTAATATGGGGGGGCGGGAACACCGGGGAGCTGTTTTTT. The chain uses TRBV28 and TRBJ2-2; D might be TRBD2 (7 bases). The CDR3 totals 17 residues. The V gene's germline CDR1 is MDHEN and CDR2 SYDVKM. Trimming left V 2 bases short and J 1 base short, with 14 bases between.

CDR3 region: CATSDSSVNPDREGNQPQHF. The CDR3 DNA follows: TGTGCCACCAGTGATTCATCAGTAAACCCCGACAGGGAGGGCAATCAGCCCCAGCATTTT. The genes are TRBV24-1 and TRBJ1-5; 7 bases line up with TRBD1. J lost 2 bases, V lost 2 bases, and 17 bases had no gene match. Germline V CDR1 and CDR2: KGHDR, SFDVKD. The CDR3 totals 20 residues.

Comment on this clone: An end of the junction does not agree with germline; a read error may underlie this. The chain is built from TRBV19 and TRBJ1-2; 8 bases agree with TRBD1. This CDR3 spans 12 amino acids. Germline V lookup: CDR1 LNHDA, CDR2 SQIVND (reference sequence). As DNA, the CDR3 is TGTGCCAGTAGTCTCCTAGGACAGGGTGTAGCCTTC. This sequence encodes CASSLLGQGVAF.

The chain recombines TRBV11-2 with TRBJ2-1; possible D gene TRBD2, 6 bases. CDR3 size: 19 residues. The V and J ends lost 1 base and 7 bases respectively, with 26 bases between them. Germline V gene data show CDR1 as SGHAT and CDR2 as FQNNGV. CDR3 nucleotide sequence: TGTGCCAGCAGCTTAGCGATCCCCCTAGCGCCCCTTCTGAGGAATGAGCAGTTCTTC. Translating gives CASSLAIPLAPLLRNEQFF.

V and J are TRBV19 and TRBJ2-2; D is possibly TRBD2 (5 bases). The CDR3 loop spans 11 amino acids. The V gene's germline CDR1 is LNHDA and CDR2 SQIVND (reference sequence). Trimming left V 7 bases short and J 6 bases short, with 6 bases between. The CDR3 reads CASTGAGELFF. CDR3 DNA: TGTGCCAGTACCGGGGCCGGGGAGCTGTTTTTT.

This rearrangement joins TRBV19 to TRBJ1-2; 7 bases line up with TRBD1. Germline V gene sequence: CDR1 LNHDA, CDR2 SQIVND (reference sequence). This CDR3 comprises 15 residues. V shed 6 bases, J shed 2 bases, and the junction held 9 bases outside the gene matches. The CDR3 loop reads CASRPQGGENYGYTF. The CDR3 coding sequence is TGTGCCAGTAGGCCCCAGGGGGGAGAGAACTATGGCTACACCTTC.

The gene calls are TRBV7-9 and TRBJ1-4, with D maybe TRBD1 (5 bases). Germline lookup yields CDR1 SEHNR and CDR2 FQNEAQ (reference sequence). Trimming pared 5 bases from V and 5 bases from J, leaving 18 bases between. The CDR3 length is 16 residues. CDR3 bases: TGTGCCAGCAGCCCGTTAGGCCAGGGAGCAAATGAAAAACTGTTTTTT. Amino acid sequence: CASSPLGQGANEKLFF.

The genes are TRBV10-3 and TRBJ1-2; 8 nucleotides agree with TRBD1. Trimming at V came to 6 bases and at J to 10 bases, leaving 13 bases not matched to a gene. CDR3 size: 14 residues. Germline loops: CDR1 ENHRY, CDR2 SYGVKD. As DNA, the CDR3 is TGTGCCATCAGATTTGACAGGGGCCTGGACCACTACACCTTC. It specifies CAIRFDRGLDHYTF.

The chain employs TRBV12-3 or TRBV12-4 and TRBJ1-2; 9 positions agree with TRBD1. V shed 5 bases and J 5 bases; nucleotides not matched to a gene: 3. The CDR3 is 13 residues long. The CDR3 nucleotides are TGTGCCAGCAGTCGACAGGGGGGATATGGCTACACCTTC. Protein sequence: CASSRQGGYGYTF.

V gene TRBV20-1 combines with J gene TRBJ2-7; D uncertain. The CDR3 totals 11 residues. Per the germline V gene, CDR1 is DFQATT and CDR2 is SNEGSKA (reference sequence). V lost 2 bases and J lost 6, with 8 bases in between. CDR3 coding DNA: TGCAGTGCTAGACTCCCGGGCGAGCAGTACTTC. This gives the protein CSARLPGEQYF.

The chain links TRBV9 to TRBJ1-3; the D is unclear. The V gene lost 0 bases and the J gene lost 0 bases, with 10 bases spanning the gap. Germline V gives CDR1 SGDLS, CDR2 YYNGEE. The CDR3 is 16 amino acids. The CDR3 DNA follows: TGTGCCAGCAGCGTAGGGGTCACTTACTCTGGAAACACCATATATTTT. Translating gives CASSVGVTYSGNTIYF.

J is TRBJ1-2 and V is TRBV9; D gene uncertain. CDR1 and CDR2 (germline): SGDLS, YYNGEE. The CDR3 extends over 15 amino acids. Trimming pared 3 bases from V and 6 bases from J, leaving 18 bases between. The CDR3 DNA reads TGTGCCAGCAGCGCCCTTCGGAGGGCCGGGGATGGCTACACCTTC. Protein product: CASSALRRAGDGYTF.

The CDR3 coding sequence is TGTGCCATCAGTAACGCCAATCCCTCCTACAATGAGCAGTTCTTC. This sequence encodes CAISNANPSYNEQFF. The rearrangement joins TRBV10-3 to TRBJ2-1; D uncertain. The CDR3 sequence is 15 residues long. V was trimmed by 5 bases and J by 0 bases, leaving 11 bases between them. Germline V gene sequence: CDR1 ENHRY, CDR2 SYGVKD.

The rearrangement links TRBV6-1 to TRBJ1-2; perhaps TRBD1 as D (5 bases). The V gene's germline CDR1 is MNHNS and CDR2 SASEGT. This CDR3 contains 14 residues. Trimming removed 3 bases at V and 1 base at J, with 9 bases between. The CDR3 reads CASSESGRNYGYTF. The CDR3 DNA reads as TGTGCCAGCAGTGAGTCGGGACGTAACTATGGCTACACCTTC.

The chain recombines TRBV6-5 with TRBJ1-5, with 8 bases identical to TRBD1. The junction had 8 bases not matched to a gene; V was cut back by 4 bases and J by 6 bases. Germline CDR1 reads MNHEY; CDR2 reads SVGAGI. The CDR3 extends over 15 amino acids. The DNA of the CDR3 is TGTGCCAGCAGTTCGGACAGGGCGGCCGGTCAGCCCCAGCATTTT. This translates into CASSSDRAAGQPQHF.